This is a list of T cell receptor beta chains from one sample in a study of blood T cell repertoires in COVID-19. Using immunoSEQ multiplex PCR, the repertoire was profiled, and TCRdb retains in-frame clones only, with some absent. This table holds fewer than 120,000 clones, under 75% found once. The sequenced sample consisted of peripheral blood. These receptors originate from a woman in her sixties or seventies with acute or convalescent COVID-19. CDR3s include the opening cysteine and the closing phenylalanine or tryptophan. The D gene is left open where the match is weak. Rows give clone size only sometimes, using once, few, many, or a class for an expanded clone.

D: TRBD2
V: TRBV5-8
J: TRBJ2-7
size: few
CDR3: CASSLRPSGGYEQYF
DNA: TGTGCCAGCAGCTTGAGGCCTAGCGGGGGCTACGAGCAGTACTTC

D: TRBD1
V: TRBV18
J: TRBJ2-7
size: .
CDR3: CASSLRQGGSYEQYF
DNA: TGTGCCAGCTCACTAAGACAGGGTGGATCCTACGAGCAGTACTTC

D: .
V: TRBV6-1
J: TRBJ1-4
size: few
CDR3: CASSERRGEGTNEKLFF
DNA: TGTGCCAGCAGTGAAAGGAGGGGAGAAGGAACTAATGAAAAACTGTTTTTT

D: .
V: TRBV7-2
J: TRBJ1-2
size: once
CDR3: CASSLYQAAGYGYTF
DNA: TGTGCCAGCAGCTTATATCAGGCCGCCGGTTATGGCTACACCTTC

D: .
V: TRBV5-1
J: TRBJ2-5
size: .
CDR3: CASSLGGGNFGETQYF
DNA: TGCGCCAGCAGCTTGGGTGGAGGGAATTTCGGAGAGACCCAGTACTTC

D: .
V: TRBV7-9
J: TRBJ2-1
size: .
CDR3: CASSYWTEGNEQFF
DNA: TGTGCCAGCAGCTACTGGACAGAGGGGAATGAGCAGTTCTTC

D: TRBD2
V: TRBV5-4
J: TRBJ2-2
size: few
CDR3: CASSANSGWNTGELFF
DNA: TGTGCCAGCAGCGCAAATAGCGGGTGGAACACCGGGGAGCTGTTTTTT

D: TRBD1
V: TRBV6-6
J: TRBJ2-3
size: .
CDR3: CASSYPGQGGADTQYF
DNA: TGTGCCAGCAGTTACCCGGGACAGGGAGGGGCAGATACGCAGTATTTT

D: .
V: TRBV12-1
J: TRBJ1-5
size: few
CDR3: CASSFLRLSVDNQPQHF
DNA: TGTGCCAGCAGCTTTTTACGCTTATCAGTTGACAATCAGCCCCAGCATTTT

D: .
V: TRBV6-5
J: TRBJ2-7
size: .
CDR3: CASRIEFEQYF
DNA: TGTGCCAGCAGGATAGAGTTCGAGCAGTACTTC

D: TRBD1
V: TRBV7-9
J: TRBJ2-7
size: .
CDR3: CASSFTPDRFPYEQYF
DNA: TGTGCCAGCAGCTTTACCCCGGACAGGTTCCCCTACGAGCAGTACTTC